A single sample is the source of the 3 T cell receptor beta chains below, sequenced in a study of blood T cell repertoires in COVID-19. The table came from immunoSEQ multiplex PCR; TCRdb's copy has only in-frame clones and leaves some out. The sample has roughly 16,000 clones, nearly 90% seen once. Sequenced material: peripheral blood. All receptors derive from a human donor in a cohort sampled during active COVID-19.

V is TRBV19 and J is TRBJ2-7, with 8 bases matching TRBD1. Unmatched junction bases numbered 9, after V lost 8 bases and J lost 0 bases. CDR1 and CDR2 (germline): LNHDA, SQIVND (reference sequence). The CDR3 totals 15 residues. CDR3 DNA: TGTGCCAGTCAGACGGGACAGGATGACTCCTACGAGCAGTACTTC. As protein: CASQTGQDDSYEQYF.

The rearrangement links TRBV18 to TRBJ2-3; 7 bases are shared with TRBD1. This CDR3 has 15 residues. V was clipped by 2 bases and J by 5 bases; unmatched bases: 7. Germline V CDR1 and CDR2: KGHSH, LQKENI. The DNA of the CDR3 is TGTGCCAGCTCACCAATCGGGACAGAACAAGATACGCAGTATTTT. Translation gives CASSPIGTEQDTQYF.

The rearrangement links TRBV6-5 to TRBJ1-2, with 9 bases that match TRBD1. The V segment lost 6 bases and the J segment 6 bases; nucleotides outside the gene matches: 5. CDR1 and CDR2 (germline): MNHEY, SVGAGI. CDR3 length: 13 amino acids. The CDR3 region has the DNA TGTGCCAGCAGCAAACGGACAGGGGATGGCTACACCTTC. Protein sequence: CASSKRTGDGYTF.